This T cell receptor (beta chain) was identified during a study of blood T cell repertoires in COVID-19. Across the whole study: Samples representing acute and convalescent COVID-19 were sourced from the United States, Italy and Spain.

After removal of 5 bases from V and 4 bases from J, the junction contained 8 bases not matched to a gene. Germline CDR1 SEHNR, CDR2 FQNEAQ (reference sequence). This CDR3 region has 16 residues. The table came from immunoSEQ multiplex PCR; TCRdb's copy has only in-frame clones and leaves some out. The table records roughly 220,000 clones, around 84% of them present only once. Sequenced input: PBMCs or T cells enriched from blood (not recorded which). The rearrangement uses TRBV7-9 and TRBJ1-2, with 12 bases aligning to TRBD1. The clonotype originates from a young man with acute COVID-19. CDR3: CASSRDGTGGIYGYTF. CDR3 bases: TGTGCCAGCAGCCGCGATGGGACAGGGGGCATCTATGGCTACACCTTC.